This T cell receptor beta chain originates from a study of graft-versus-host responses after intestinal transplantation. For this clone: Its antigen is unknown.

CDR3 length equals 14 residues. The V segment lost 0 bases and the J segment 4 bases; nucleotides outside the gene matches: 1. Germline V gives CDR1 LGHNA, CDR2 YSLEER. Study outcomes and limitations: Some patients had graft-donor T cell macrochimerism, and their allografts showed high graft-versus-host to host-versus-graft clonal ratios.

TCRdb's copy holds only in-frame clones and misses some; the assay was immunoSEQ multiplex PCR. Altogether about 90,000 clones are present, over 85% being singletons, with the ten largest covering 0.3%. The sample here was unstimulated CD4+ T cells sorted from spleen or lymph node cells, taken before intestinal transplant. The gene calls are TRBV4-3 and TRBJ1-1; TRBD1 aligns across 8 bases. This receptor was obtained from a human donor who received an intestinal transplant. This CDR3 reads CASSQDDRGTEAFF. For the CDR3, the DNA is TGCGCCAGCAGCCAAGATGACAGGGGCACTGAAGCTTTCTTT.